These T cell receptor beta chains were read from a single sample in a study of blood T cell repertoires in COVID-19. The protocol was immunoSEQ multiplex PCR, while the TCRdb copy is restricted to in-frame clones and leaves out a portion. The sample records about 260,000 clones, 75% to 95% being singletons. The sequenced sample consisted of peripheral blood. These receptors came from a young adult with COVID-19, enrolled during active disease. Both conserved end residues are part of each CDR3. D genes are given only for firm matches.

j_gene | d_gene | v_gene | CDR3aa | CDR3nt
TRBJ1-1 | TRBD1 | TRBV4-1 | CASSRTGSEAFF | TGCGCCAGCAGCCGGACAGGGTCTGAAGCTTTCTTT
TRBJ2-3 | - | TRBV27 | CASKRDSTIPTDTQYF | TGTGCCAGCAAACGGGACTCCACGATACCCACAGATACGCAGTATTTT
TRBJ2-7 | - | TRBV2 | CASRLEGSASYEQYF | TGTGCCAGCCGTTTGGAGGGGTCCGCCTCCTACGAGCAGTACTTC
TRBJ2-2 | - | TRBV5-1 | CASSLGQAPGELFF | TGCGCCAGCAGCTTGGGACAGGCGCCCGGGGAGCTGTTTTTT
TRBJ1-1 | TRBD1 | TRBV10-3 | CAISGVLDSSGGGQAPTGAFF | TGTGCCATCAGTGGAGTCTTGGATTCATCAGGGGGGGGACAGGCCCCGACTGGAGCTTTCTTT
TRBJ1-2 | TRBD1 | TRBV10-3 | CAISRGLYGYTF | TGTGCCATCAGCAGGGGGCTTTATGGCTACACCTTC
TRBJ2-5 | - | TRBV9 | CASSVGAGFVETQYF | TGTGCCAGCAGCGTAGGGGCGGGATTCGTGGAGACCCAGTACTTC
TRBJ1-4 | - | TRBV19 | CASSIGTPNEKLFF | TGTGCCAGTAGTATTGGGACACCTAATGAAAAACTGTTTTTT
TRBJ2-1 | - | TRBV7-8 | CASSLARDEQFF | TGTGCCAGCAGCTTAGCTCGCGATGAGCAGTTCTTC
TRBJ1-3 | TRBD1 | TRBV28 | CASSPTGGNGNTIYF | TGTGCCAGCAGTCCAACAGGGGGCAACGGAAACACCATATATTTT
TRBJ1-1 | - | TRBV4-3 | CASSQAPNGVAEAFF | TGCGCCAGCAGCCAAGCCCCGAACGGGGTAGCTGAAGCTTTCTTT
TRBJ2-1 | TRBD2 | TRBV14 | CASSQPGLAENEQFF | TGTGCCAGCAGCCAACCGGGACTAGCGGAAAATGAGCAGTTCTTC
TRBJ2-7 | - | TRBV28 | CASSFKGNYEQYF | TGTGCCAGCAGTTTTAAGGGGAACTACGAGCAGTACTTC